This entry describes one TCR beta chain. Patients from Seattle were sampled longitudinally, starting during active infection. This entry comes from a study of blood T cell repertoires in COVID-19. Study at large: Collection of acute and convalescent COVID-19 samples took place in the United States, Italy and Spain. Nucleic acid was either cDNA or gDNA, and it came from T cells, B-cell-depleted T cells, or PBMCs.

Authors' methods: It was from reference gene primer amplification that nucleated cell counts were estimated. The table came from immunoSEQ multiplex PCR; TCRdb's copy has only in-frame clones and leaves some out. V, J and clone size derive from that table, while D and trimming were established from the DNA sequence. The sample carries approximately 290,000 clones, 70% to 85% recorded once. The sample was peripheral blood. This receptor was obtained from a human donor with COVID-19, enrolled during active disease. The donor label of this sample is uncertain.

CDR3 in DNA: TGTGCCAGCAGCTTGGGGACAGTAGATCAGCCCCAGCATTTT. It codes for CASSLGTVDQPQHF. V and J are TRBV5-6 and TRBJ1-5; D is perhaps TRBD1 (6 bases). The CDR3 extends over 14 amino acids. Germline CDR1 and CDR2: SGHDT and YYEEEE. Trimming pared 0 bases from V and 5 bases from J, leaving 9 bases between.